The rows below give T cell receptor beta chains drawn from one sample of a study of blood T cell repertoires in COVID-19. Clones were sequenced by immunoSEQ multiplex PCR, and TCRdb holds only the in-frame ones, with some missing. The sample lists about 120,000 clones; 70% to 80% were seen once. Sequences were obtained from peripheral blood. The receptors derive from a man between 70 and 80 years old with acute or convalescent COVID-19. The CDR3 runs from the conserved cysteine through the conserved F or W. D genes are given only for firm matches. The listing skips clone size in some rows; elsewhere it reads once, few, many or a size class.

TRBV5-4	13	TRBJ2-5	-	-	CASSPQGWETQYF	TGTGCCAGCAGCCCACAGGGATGGGAGACCCAGTACTTC
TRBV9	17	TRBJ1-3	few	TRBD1	CASSVAGTGSSGNTIYF	TGTGCCAGCAGCGTAGCCGGGACAGGGAGCTCTGGAAACACCATATATTTT
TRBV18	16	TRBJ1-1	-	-	CASSPRAQGAYTEAFF	TGTGCCAGCTCACCACGGGCACAGGGTGCGTACACTGAAGCTTTCTTT
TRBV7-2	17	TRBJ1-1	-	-	CASSLLPAVGGDTEAFF	TGTGCCAGCAGCTTACTGCCTGCAGTAGGGGGAGACACTGAAGCTTTCTTT
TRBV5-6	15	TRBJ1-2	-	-	CATARGIQANYGYTF	TGTGCCACAGCAAGGGGGATCCAAGCTAACTATGGCTACACCTTC
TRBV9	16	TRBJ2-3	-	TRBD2	CASSVGASGYTDTQYF	TGTGCCAGCAGCGTAGGGGCTAGCGGATACACAGATACGCAGTATTTT
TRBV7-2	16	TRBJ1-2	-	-	CASSLGPDRTAYGYTF	TGTGCCAGCAGCTTAGGGCCAGACAGGACCGCCTATGGCTACACCTTC
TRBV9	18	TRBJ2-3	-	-	CASSPLLGDRSRTDTQYF	TGTGCCAGCAGCCCACTTTTAGGGGATCGGTCCCGCACAGATACGCAGTATTTT
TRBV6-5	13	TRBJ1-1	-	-	CASKEGSNTEAFF	TGTGCCAGCAAGGAGGGTTCAAACACTGAAGCTTTCTTT
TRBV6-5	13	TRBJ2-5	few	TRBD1	CASTKTGGETQYF	TGTGCCAGCACCAAGACAGGGGGAGAGACCCAGTACTTC
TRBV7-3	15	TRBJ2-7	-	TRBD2	CASSFRLAGSYEQYF	TGTGCCAGCAGCTTTAGGCTAGCGGGATCCTACGAGCAGTACTTC
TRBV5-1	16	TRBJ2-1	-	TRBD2	CASSLWSGSSYNEQFF	TGCGCCAGCAGCTTGTGGAGCGGGAGCTCCTACAATGAGCAGTTCTTC
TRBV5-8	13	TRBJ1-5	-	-	CASSTGERQPQHF	TGTGCCAGCAGTACGGGGGAAAGGCAGCCCCAGCATTTT
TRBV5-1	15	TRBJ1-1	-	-	CASSLEVRAITEAFF	TGCGCCAGCAGCTTGGAGGTCAGGGCTATCACTGAAGCTTTCTTT
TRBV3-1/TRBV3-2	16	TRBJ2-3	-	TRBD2	CASSIRTSGSLLKEYF	TGTGCCAGCAGCATACGGACTAGCGGGAGCCTTCTTAAGGAGTATTTT
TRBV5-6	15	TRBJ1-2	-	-	CASSFYEEGTYGYTF	TGTGCCAGCAGCTTCTATGAAGAGGGTACCTATGGCTACACCTTC
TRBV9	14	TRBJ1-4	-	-	CASSEGATNEKLFF	TGTGCCAGCAGTGAAGGAGCAACTAATGAAAAACTGTTTTTT
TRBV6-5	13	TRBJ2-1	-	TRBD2	CASSWAGGNEQFF	TGTGCCAGTAGTTGGGCGGGGGGGAATGAGCAGTTCTTC
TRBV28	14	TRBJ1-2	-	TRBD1	CASSSGQGSYGYTF	TGTGCCAGCAGTTCGGGACAGGGAAGCTATGGCTACACCTTC
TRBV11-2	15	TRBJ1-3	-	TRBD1	CASSPRQGKFVTIYF	TGTGCCAGCAGCCCCCGACAGGGGAAATTTGTCACCATATATTTT
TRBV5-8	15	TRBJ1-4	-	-	CASSRRPVGAEKLFF	TGTGCCAGCAGCCGCCGACCAGTTGGGGCTGAAAAACTGTTTTTT
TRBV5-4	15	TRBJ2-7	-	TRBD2	CASSLDSSGNYEQYF	TGTGCCAGCAGCTTGGATTCCAGCGGGAATTACGAGCAGTACTTC
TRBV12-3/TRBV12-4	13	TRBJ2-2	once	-	CASSLRGTGELFF	TGTGCCAGCAGTTTAAGGGGAACCGGGGAGCTGTTTTTT
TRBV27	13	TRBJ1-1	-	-	CASSFRENTEAFF	TGTGCCAGCAGTTTCAGGGAGAACACTGAAGCTTTCTTT